A selection of T cell receptor beta chains follows, all from one sample in a study of blood T cell repertoires in COVID-19. Libraries were prepared by immunoSEQ multiplex PCR; TCRdb keeps only in-frame clonotypes and omits some of them. The table includes roughly 140,000 clones, more than 75% detected once. Sequenced input: peripheral blood. Receptors originate from a woman aged 40 to 50 with acute or convalescent COVID-19. CDR3s include the opening cysteine and the closing phenylalanine or tryptophan. The D gene is left open where the match is weak. A clone size is listed for some rows: how often the clone was seen (once, few, many), or a class if it is expanded.

D gene	clone size	V gene	J gene	CDR3 DNA	CDR3 protein
.	.	TRBV7-8	TRBJ2-5	TGTGCCAGCAGCTTACGAAGAGGCTCGGAGACCCAGTACTTC	CASSLRRGSETQYF
TRBD1	.	TRBV6-5	TRBJ1-5	TGTGCCAGCAGACCGACAGGGAATAGCAATCAGCCCCAGCATTTT	CASRPTGNSNQPQHF
TRBD1	.	TRBV5-5	TRBJ1-2	TGTGCCAGCAGCTTGGAGGACAGGGCTGGCTATGGCTACACCTTC	CASSLEDRAGYGYTF
.	few	TRBV3-1/TRBV3-2	TRBJ1-1	TGTGCCAGCAGCCAAGATCGAGACAAAACCTTT	CASSQDRDKTF
TRBD2	.	TRBV4-2	TRBJ2-3	TGTGCCAGCAATCTAGCGGGAGGTGGAGATACGCAGTATTTT	CASNLAGGGDTQYF
.	few	TRBV4-3	TRBJ1-4	TGCGCCAGCAGCCGAAGGGGAAGCACCGGTCCAGCTGCAACTAATGAAAAACTGTTTTTT	CASSRRGSTGPAATNEKLFF
TRBD2	.	TRBV27	TRBJ2-3	TGTGCCAGCACCCGAGCGGGAAGCACAGATACGCAGTATTTT	CASTRAGSTDTQYF
.	.	TRBV15	TRBJ2-2	TGTGCCACCAGCAGATTTGCCGCGGGACAGATCATCACCGGGGAGCTGTTTTTT	CATSRFAAGQIITGELFF
.	.	TRBV6-5	TRBJ1-2	TGTGCCAGCAGTTACTCGAGACAGGCCTATGGCTACACCTTC	CASSYSRQAYGYTF
TRBD2	.	TRBV10-1	TRBJ2-5	TGCGCCAGCAATATAGCGGGAGAAGACTGTCAAGAGACCCAGTACTTC	CASNIAGEDCQETQYF
TRBD1	.	TRBV10-3	TRBJ1-1	TGTGCCATCAGGGGGGGACAGGGGAACACTGAAGCTTTCTTT	CAIRGGQGNTEAFF
.	.	TRBV25-1	TRBJ1-4	TGTGCCAGCAGTGACACAGCTTTATATGAAAAACTGTTTTTT	CASSDTALYEKLFF
.	.	TRBV6-2/TRBV6-3	TRBJ2-3	TGTGCCAGCAGTTACTGGGCGAGTAGCACAGATACGCAGTATTTT	CASSYWASSTDTQYF
.	.	TRBV4-1	TRBJ1-3	TGCGCCAGCAGCCAAGAGGGCGCTGGAAACACCATATATTTT	CASSQEGAGNTIYF
.	.	TRBV27	TRBJ2-7	TGTGCCAGCAGTTTTGCGATTGACAGTACCTACGAGCAGTACTTC	CASSFAIDSTYEQYF
TRBD2	.	TRBV10-3	TRBJ2-3	TGTGCCATCAGTGATACTAGCGGGGGGCCTGGCACAGATACGCAGTATTTT	CAISDTSGGPGTDTQYF
TRBD2	.	TRBV27	TRBJ2-2	TGTGCCAGCAGTCCCGGGACTAGTGGTACCGGGGAGCTGTTTTTT	CASSPGTSGTGELFF
.	.	TRBV19	TRBJ2-7	TGTGCCAGTAGTACCCCATTGAGGACAGACTCCTACGAGCAGTACTTC	CASSTPLRTDSYEQYF
.	.	TRBV6-5	TRBJ1-4	TGTGCCAGCCGGAGGGGACGGAATGAAAAACTGTTTTTT	CASRRGRNEKLFF
.	.	TRBV4-1	TRBJ1-3	TGCGCCAGCAGCCAGCACGACACACAATGGACTGGAAACACCATATATTTT	CASSQHDTQWTGNTIYF
TRBD1	.	TRBV24-1	TRBJ1-2	TGTGCCACCAGTGATGGACAGGGGATACGCTACACCTTC	CATSDGQGIRYTF
.	.	TRBV5-6	TRBJ2-3	TGTGCCAGCAGCTTGAGGTGGGGGCAGGGCACAGATACGCAGTATTTT	CASSLRWGQGTDTQYF
TRBD1	.	TRBV5-1	TRBJ1-2	TGCGCCAGCAGCTTGGAGTGGACAGGGAACTATGGCTACACCTTC	CASSLEWTGNYGYTF
.	.	TRBV5-6	TRBJ2-1	TGTGCCAGCAGCCGAAGACAGCCGAGCTCCTACAATGAGCAGTTCTTC	CASSRRQPSSYNEQFF
TRBD1	.	TRBV27	TRBJ1-5	TGTGCCAGCAGGAGACAGGGGGCTAGCAATCAGCCCCAGCATTTT	CASRRQGASNQPQHF
.	.	TRBV27	TRBJ2-1	TGTGCCAGCAGTTTGAAGACGAGCGTCGATGAGCAGTTCTTC	CASSLKTSVDEQFF
.	.	TRBV9	TRBJ2-2	TGTGCCAGCAGCGTAGGTTCGAGGGAGGAGCTGTTTTTT	CASSVGSREELFF